This record concerns one T cell receptor beta chain sequence. The antigen this receptor binds is unknown. Base qualities are not recorded, but no much larger clone differs from it by a single base. TCRbeta CDR3 regions were amplified from genomic DNA using the immunoSEQ Assay, a bias-controlled multiplex PCR. The authors' pipeline ran thus. The number of nucleated cells in each sample was estimated from the amplification of reference gene primers within the assay. To quantify the absolute abundance of each unique TCRbeta CDR3 rearrangement, sequence reads were collapsed and filtered. For each sample, productive Simpson clonality was calculated by taking the square root of Simpson's diversity index across productive rearrangements. TCRdb stores this immuneACCESS table with in-frame sequences only. Part of the clones is absent; in the studies checked, under half of the shortfall reflects unresolved V genes, and no reason is known for the rest. That table gives V, J and clone size, and the DNA gave D and trimming. The sample has 350,000 to 450,000 clones on record, about 90% of them singletons. The ten largest clones take up 1% to 1.5% of the sample.

The germline V gene (reference sequence) gives CDR1 as MNHEY and CDR2 as SMNVEV. Counted from cysteine to phenylalanine, this CDR3 has 13 amino acids. Only the CDR3 region is kept as DNA, spanning 39 bases read in frame from base 1. The junction shows trimming of 4 bases on V and 8 bases on J, plus 14 bases between the germline ends. Each collaborating institution followed its own protocols to collect whole blood in K2EDTA tubes. For TCRbeta analysis, collaborators shipped samples as frozen whole blood, isolated PBMCs, or DNA extracted from either of those sample types. This record comes from a study of blood T cell repertoires in COVID-19 (dated by TCRdb to between 2020 and 2021). About the study as a whole: Samples covering the acute and convalescent phases of COVID-19 were provided by collaborators in the United States, Italy and Spain. The prospective study material was composed of cDNA or gDNA derived from T cells, B-cell-depleted T cells, or PBMCs. Subjects who had been exposed to COVID-19, were actively infected with it, or had recovered from it provided the deeply sampled blood TCRbeta repertoires that made up the dataset. The repertoires were released in a freely available public database meant as a resource for research on the immune response to SARS-CoV-2. The samples were drawn from two sources: the first 160 participants of the ongoing ImmuneRACE study, and over 950 subjects contributed by 6 global collaborators. Nearly every sample came with metadata listing a de-identified subject ID, COVID-19 status, age in years and sex. Where available, HLA class I and class II types were obtained from metadata supplied by the sample provider rather than from assay-based typing. Study-wide conclusions, independent of this receptor: Clinical and demographic metadata were provided uncurated, with the amount varying by source and participant.

The receptor was isolated from a man aged 40-55 years with acute or convalescent COVID-19. Here the chain combines TRBV27 and TRBJ1-1, with the identity of the D gene unclear. Material: peripheral blood. This receptor has the CDR3 CASSSALFGEAFF. The DNA is TGTGCCAGCAGTTCGGCCCTCTTCGGGGAAGCTTTCTTT.